This T cell receptor (beta chain) came from a study of PD-1 blockade in classical Hodgkin lymphoma. Study-level results: Nivolumab initiated under 1 year post-ASCT led to patient exclusion. By C4D1 there was a significant rise in CD4+ TCR diversity but not in CD8+ TCR diversity.

The CDR3 contains 16 residues. CDR1 SGDLS and CDR2 YYNGEE come from the germline V gene. V lost 2 bases, J lost 0 bases, and 12 bases lay in between. TCRdb's table, derived via immunoSEQ multiplex PCR, lists solely in-frame clones and lacks some. This sample carries some 13,000 clones, over 80% of them seen once, and the ten largest clones take just over 4%. All patients relapsed after autologous stem cell transplantation, and brentuximab vedotin exposure varied. As regards this clone: Its antigen is as yet unknown.

The clonotype was recovered from a human donor with classical Hodgkin lymphoma. J is TRBJ2-1 and V is TRBV9; D is ambiguous. The starting material was peripheral blood mononuclear cells (PBMCs), obtained at baseline. The CDR3 coding sequence is TGTGCCAGCAGCGTCCTCTCTGTGAGCTCCTACAATGAGCAGTTCTTC. Its protein is CASSVLSVSSYNEQFF.